This TCR beta chain was captured by sequencing in a study of radiation and T cells in renal cell carcinoma. Study-wide findings and caveats: No pretreatment tumor biopsies were available for baseline clonotypes.

Turning to this clone: Its specificity is not known.

Time point indicated: blood 2 weeks post-SBRT. Treatment specified: 15 Gy SBRT to primary tumor, nephrectomy 4 weeks later. Method: immunoSEQ multiplex PCR; TCRdb's copy keeps in-frame clones and lacks some. The sample records some 120,000 clones, roughly four fifths being singletons. The sample was blood, taken from a patient whose treatment included radiotherapy and nephrectomy. The receptor was derived from a woman between 55 and 75 years old with renal cell carcinoma.

The CDR3 is CASSRGTSGHNEQFF. The CDR3 DNA reads TGTGCCAGTAGTAGAGGGACTAGCGGGCACAATGAGCAGTTCTTC. The V gene is TRBV19, the J gene TRBJ2-1; 12 bases match TRBD2. Per germline, CDR1 LNHDA and CDR2 SQIVND (reference sequence). V gave up 4 bases and J gave up 5 bases; unmatched junction bases: 3. CDR3 length: 15 residues.